The 3 T cell receptor beta chains reported below all come from one sample, sequenced in a study of OX40 agonist ivuxolimab in advanced cancers. The repertoire was sequenced with immunoSEQ multiplex PCR; TCRdb's copy has only in-frame clones and lacks some. The sample yields 50,000 or so clones, around 93% seen once. The input for sequencing was CD4+ or CD8+ T cells sorted from blood, taken in a trial of the OX40 agonist ivuxolimab. The receptors were gathered from an adult with an advanced solid tumor such as melanoma, head and neck, liver or kidney cancer.

This chain links TRBV28 with TRBJ1-2, with a possible D match to TRBD1 (5 bases). CDR1 and CDR2 (germline): MDHEN, SYDVKM. The CDR3 runs to 13 residues. Trimming cost V 7 bases and J 6 bases, with 15 bases left between them. CDR3 region: CASTLIGGNGYTF. DNA of the CDR3: TGTGCCAGCACCTTGATCGGGGGAAATGGCTACACCTTC.

This rearrangement joins TRBV29-1 to TRBJ2-3, with 7 positions matching TRBD1. The CDR3 is made up of 13 amino acids. V gave up 7 bases and J gave up 2 bases; unmatched junction bases: 6. Per germline, CDR1 SQVTM and CDR2 ANQGSEA. This CDR3 reads CSGTGFYTDTQYF. As DNA, the CDR3 is TGCAGCGGGACAGGTTTTTACACAGATACGCAGTATTTT.

The chain recombines TRBV7-2 with TRBJ1-3; D possibly corresponds to TRBD1 (6 bases). Looked up from germline, CDR1 is SGHTA and CDR2 is FQGNSA. Trimming left V 5 bases short and J 0 bases short, with 14 bases between. The CDR3 totals 16 residues. The CDR3 here is CASSPGVPDSGNTIYF. Here the CDR3 DNA reads TGTGCCAGCAGCCCAGGGGTTCCGGACTCTGGAAACACCATATATTTT.